The clone carrying this TCR beta chain appeared a few times. The CDR3 runs to 15 residues. Germline V gene data show CDR1 as SGHTA and CDR2 as FQGNSA. The ends were cut back, 5 bases at V and 2 bases at J, with 16 bases in the middle. Via MiXCR, TCRdb re-called the PCR reads, giving one row per CDR3 protein. Among about 9,600 distinct CDR3 sequences listed, 45% to 60% were seen once. Donors had localized lung adenocarcinoma, a non-small cell lung cancer. The sample belongs to a study of CD4 and CD8 cells across lung adenocarcinoma regions. The chain joins TRBV7-2 to TRBJ2-7, with D maybe TRBD1 (6 bases). Sample: CD4+ T cells from the margin of a lung tumor. This sequence originates from a male donor with lung adenocarcinoma. The CD4 and CD8 labels of this study may be unreliable. The CDR3 DNA reads as TGTGCCAGCAGCCGAAATCCGACAGGACCCTACGAGCAGTACTTC. Its translation is CASSRNPTGPYEQYF.